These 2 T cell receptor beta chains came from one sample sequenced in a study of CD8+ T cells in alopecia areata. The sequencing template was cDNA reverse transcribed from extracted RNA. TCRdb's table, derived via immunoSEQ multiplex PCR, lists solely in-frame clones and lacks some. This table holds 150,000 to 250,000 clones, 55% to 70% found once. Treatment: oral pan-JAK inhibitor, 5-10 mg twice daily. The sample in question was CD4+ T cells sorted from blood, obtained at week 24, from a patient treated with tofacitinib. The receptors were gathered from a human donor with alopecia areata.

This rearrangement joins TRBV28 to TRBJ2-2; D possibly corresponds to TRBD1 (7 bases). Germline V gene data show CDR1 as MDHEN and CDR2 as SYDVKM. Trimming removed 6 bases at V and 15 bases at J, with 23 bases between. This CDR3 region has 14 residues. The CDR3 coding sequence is TGTGCCAGCAGCTCAGGGGGGCTGGGGGTCGAGGTGTTTTTT. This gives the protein CASSSGGLGVEVFF.

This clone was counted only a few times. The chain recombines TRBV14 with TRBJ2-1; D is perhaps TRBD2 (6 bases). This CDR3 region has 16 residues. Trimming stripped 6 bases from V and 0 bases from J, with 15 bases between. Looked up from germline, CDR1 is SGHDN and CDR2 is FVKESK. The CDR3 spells CASSRIAVSSYNEQFF. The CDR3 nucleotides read TGTGCCAGCAGTCGAATAGCGGTCAGCTCCTACAATGAGCAGTTCTTC. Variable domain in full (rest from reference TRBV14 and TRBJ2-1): EAGVTQFPSHSVIEKGQTVTLRCDPISGHDNLYWYRRVMGKEIKFLLHFVKESKQDESGMPNNRFLAERTGGTYSTLKVQPAELEDSGVYFCASSRIAVSSYNEQFFGPGTRLTVL.